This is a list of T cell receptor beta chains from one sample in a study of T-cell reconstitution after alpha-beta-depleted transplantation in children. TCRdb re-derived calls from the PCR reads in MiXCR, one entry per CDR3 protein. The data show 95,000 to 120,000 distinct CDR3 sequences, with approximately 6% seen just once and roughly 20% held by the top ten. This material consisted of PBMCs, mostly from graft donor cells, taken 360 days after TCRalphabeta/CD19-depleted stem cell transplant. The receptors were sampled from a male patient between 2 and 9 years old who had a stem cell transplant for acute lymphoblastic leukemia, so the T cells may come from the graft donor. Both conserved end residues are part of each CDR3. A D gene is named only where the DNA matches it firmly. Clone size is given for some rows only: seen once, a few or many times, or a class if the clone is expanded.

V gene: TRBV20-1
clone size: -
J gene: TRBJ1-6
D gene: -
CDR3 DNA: TGCAGTGCCCCGGGACCCAGGGGAAGAAATTCACCCCTCCACTTT
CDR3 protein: CSAPGPRGRNSPLHF

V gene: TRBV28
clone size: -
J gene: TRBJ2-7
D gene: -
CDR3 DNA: TGTGCCAGCAGTTTATCCCTGGGGGGCTCCTACGAGCAGTACTTC
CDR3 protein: CASSLSLGGSYEQYF

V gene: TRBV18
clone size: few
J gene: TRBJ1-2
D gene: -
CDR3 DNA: TGTGCCAGCTCACCACCTCCGGCATCTAACTATGGCTACACCTTC
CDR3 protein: CASSPPPASNYGYTF

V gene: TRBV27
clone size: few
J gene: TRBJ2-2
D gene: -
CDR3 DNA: TGTGCCAGCAGCCCGGGACACCGTACCGGGGAGCTGTTTTTT
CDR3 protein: CASSPGHRTGELFF

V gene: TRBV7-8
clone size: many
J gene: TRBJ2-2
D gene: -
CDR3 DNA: TGTGCCAGCAGCGCCTTTGGCACCGGGGAGCTGTTTTTT
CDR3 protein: CASSAFGTGELFF

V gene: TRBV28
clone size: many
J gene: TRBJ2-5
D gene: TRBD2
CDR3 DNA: TGTGCCAGCAGTTTGGGTCTAGCGGGAGAAGAGACCCAGTACTTC
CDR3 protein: CASSLGLAGEETQYF

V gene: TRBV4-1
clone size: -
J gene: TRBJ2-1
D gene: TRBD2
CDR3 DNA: TGCGCCAGCAGCCCCTGGACTAGCGGGAATGAGCAGTTCTTC
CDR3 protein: CASSPWTSGNEQFF

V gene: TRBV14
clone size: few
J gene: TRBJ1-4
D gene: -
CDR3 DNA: TGTGCCAGCAGCCAAGCGAGGAGGGAGTGGGGTGAAAAACTGTTTTTT
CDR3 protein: CASSQARREWGEKLFF

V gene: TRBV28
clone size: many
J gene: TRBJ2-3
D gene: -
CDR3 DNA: TGTGCCAGCAGTTCAAGATCCTCTAGCACAGATACGCAGTATTTT
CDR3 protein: CASSSRSSSTDTQYF

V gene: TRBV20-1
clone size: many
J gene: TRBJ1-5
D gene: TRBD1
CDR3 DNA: TGCAGTGCGGGACAGGCTTATAGCAATCAGCCCCAGCATTTT
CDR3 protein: CSAGQAYSNQPQHF

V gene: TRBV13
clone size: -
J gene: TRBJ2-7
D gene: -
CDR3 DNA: TGTGCCAGCAGCGTACCGGGACCCTCCTACGAGCAGTACTTC
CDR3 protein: CASSVPGPSYEQYF

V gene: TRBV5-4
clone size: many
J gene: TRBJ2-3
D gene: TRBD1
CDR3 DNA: TGTGCCAGCAGCAAGGACAGGGAAACAGATACGCAGTATTTT
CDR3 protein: CASSKDRETDTQYF